What follows describes a single T cell receptor beta chain. The antigen remains undetermined. This sample was included in a study of CD8 T cells in ankylosing spondylitis. General study findings and limits: A motif in TCR beta, a set of several highly homologous variants, appeared characteristic of ankylosing spondylitis blood.

MiXCR was run by TCRdb on the 5' RACE reads, yielding one entry per CDR3 protein. In the table there are about 700,000 distinct CDR3 sequences, 15% to 20% of which are singletons. The sequence was collected from a male donor with ankylosing spondylitis. Sequencing was carried out using blood, either unsorted or a sorted T cell fraction (not recorded which).

In nucleotides, the CDR3 is TGTGCCAGCAGTTACGCGGACCGGAGGAGCACTGAAGCTTTCTTT. Protein sequence: CASSYADRRSTEAFF. The rearrangement links TRBV6-5 to TRBJ1-1; D remains ambiguous. Trimming stripped 2 bases from V and 4 bases from J, with 14 bases between. Per germline, CDR1 MNHEY and CDR2 SVGAGI. The CDR3 covers 15 residues.